These 18 T cell receptor beta chains came from one sample sequenced in a study of HIV-infected patients and healthy controls. Around 450 ng RNA was reverse transcribed with alpha and beta constant-region primers. Alpha and beta chain libraries were made separately by chain-specific third strand synthesis with multiplexing indices. TCRdb passed the 5' RACE reads through MiXCR, listing each CDR3 protein once. The sample consists of about 7,600 distinct CDR3 sequences, 9% to 10% of them appearing once. The repertoire came from unfractionated whole blood and reflected all unsorted peripheral T cells. The sequencing used blood, collected before antiretroviral therapy. The receptor set was obtained from an adult with HIV infection.

This clonotype was detected ten times or more. The CDR3 region is CASSLLDSVVVKTQYF. CDR3 sequence (DNA): TGTGCCAGCAGCTTGCTTGACAGCGTAGTAGTAAAGACCCAGTACTTC. The chain joins TRBV5-4 to TRBJ2-5; possibly TRBD1 for D (5 bases). Germline V lookup: CDR1 SGHNT, CDR2 YYREEE (reference sequence). V was pared by 1 base and J by 6 bases, with 19 bases between. CDR3 length: 16 residues.

The chain couples TRBV29-1 to TRBJ1-2; 11 nucleotides agree with TRBD1. CDR3 length: 14 residues. Germline CDR1 SQVTM, CDR2 ANQGSEA. J was trimmed by 5 bases and V by 1 base; bases with no gene match: 3. The CDR3, as DNA: TGCAGCGTTGAAGGGGACAGGGGGTTGTATGGCTACACCTTC. This codes for CSVEGDRGLYGYTF.

This clonotype was picked up many times. The rearrangement uses TRBV5-6 and TRBJ2-2; TRBD1 agrees at 7 bases. Germline CDR1 and CDR2: SGHDT and YYEEEE. This CDR3 has 14 residues. J gave up 6 bases and V 3 bases, and 5 bases lay outside the gene matches. The CDR3 sequence: CASSYRDSAGELFF. The CDR3 bases are TGTGCCAGCAGCTACCGGGACAGCGCCGGGGAGCTGTTTTTT.

The chain combines TRBV5-1 with TRBJ2-2; D is ambiguous. The CDR3 is 15 residues long. Between the trimmed V and J ends, which lost 6 bases and 4 bases, there was a span of 16 bases. Germline V CDR1 and CDR2: SGHRS, YFSETQ. CDR3 protein: CASNPVGFGTGELFF. CDR3 in DNA: TGCGCCAGCAACCCCGTGGGCTTTGGCACCGGGGAGCTGTTTTTT. Complete variable domain (other parts from reference TRBV5-1 and TRBJ2-2): KAGVTQTPRYLIKTRGQQVTLSCSPISGHRSVSWYQQTPGQGLQFLFEYFSETQRNKGNFPGRFSGRQFSNSRSEMNVSTLELGDSALYLCASNPVGFGTGELFFGEGSRLTVL.

Relative to its sample, this clonotype is medium-sized (0.01 to 0.1%). The chain is built from TRBV4-2 and TRBJ1-4; 9 bases line up with TRBD1. CDR1 is LGHNA and CDR2 is YNFKEQ in the germline V gene. V gave up 4 bases and J gave up 3 bases; unmatched junction bases: 21. The CDR3 contains 21 residues. The CDR3 sequence is CASSRSAYSGTGILANEKLFF. In DNA form, the CDR3 reads TGTGCCAGCAGCCGGAGCGCTTACTCCGGGACAGGGATCTTGGCTAATGAAAAACTGTTTTTT.

This clonotype is labeled as large. This rearrangement joins TRBV5-1 to TRBJ2-7; D call uncertain. This CDR3 contains 12 residues. Looked up from germline, CDR1 is SGHRS and CDR2 is YFSETQ. Trimming cost V 5 bases and J 6 bases, with 12 bases left between them. The CDR3 DNA sequence: TGCGCCAGCAGATTCGGCCGGCTCGAGCAGTACTTC. Its protein is CASRFGRLEQYF.

By share of the sample, this clonotype is large. The V call is TRBV19, the J call TRBJ1-1; D uncertain. The length of the CDR3 is 13 residues. V was clipped by 4 bases and J by 4 bases, with 10 bases between them. CDR1 and CDR2 (germline): LNHDA, SQIVND (reference sequence). CDR3: CASSSEHITEAFF. In DNA form, the CDR3 reads TGTGCCAGTAGTAGCGAACATATCACTGAAGCTTTCTTT.

In this sample, this clonotype turned up many times. V is TRBV19 and J is TRBJ2-7; either TRBD1 or TRBD2 may supply D (5 bases each). The CDR3 covers 15 residues. The V gene's germline CDR1 is LNHDA and CDR2 SQIVND (reference sequence). V gave up 6 bases and J gave up 3 bases, with 18 bases separating them. CDR3 in amino acids: CASSSGTAAYYEQYF. The CDR3 nucleotides are TGTGCCAGTAGCTCCGGGACCGCGGCCTACTACGAGCAGTACTTC.

The chain uses TRBV15 and TRBJ2-7; D gene unclear. The germline V and J ends were trimmed by 5 bases and 2 bases, with 10 bases remaining between them. The CDR3 length is 13 residues. The germline V gene encodes CDR1 LNHNV and CDR2 YYDKDF (reference sequence). This chain's CDR3 is CATSYPTAYEQYF. For the CDR3, the DNA is TGTGCCACCAGCTACCCCACCGCCTACGAGCAGTACTTC.

This clonotype occurred a few times. The chain has TRBV4-3 and TRBJ2-7; TRBD1 matches at 7 bases. There are 16 residues in the CDR3. The trim removed 0 bases at V and 2 bases at J, leaving 7 bases unmatched. Germline CDR1 and CDR2: LGHNA and YSLEER. CDR3 region: CASSQDNRDSTYEQYF. CDR3 coding DNA: TGCGCCAGCAGCCAAGATAACCGGGACAGCACCTACGAGCAGTACTTC.

This clonotype was found a few times. V gene TRBV6-6 combines with J gene TRBJ2-5, with TRBD2 matching over 7 bases. The CDR3 is 14 amino acids. Looked up from germline, CDR1 is MNHNY and CDR2 is SVGAGI (reference sequence). V trimming: 10 bases; J trimming: 5 bases; junction bases outside the gene matches: 13. The CDR3 sequence is CATVRSLAYETQYF. Written as DNA, the CDR3 is TGTGCCACGGTCCGTTCACTAGCGTATGAGACCCAGTACTTC.

By frequency in the sample, this clonotype is medium-sized (0.01 to 0.1%). This chain connects TRBV11-2 to TRBJ2-1, with D perhaps matching TRBD2 (6 bases). The germline V and J ends were trimmed by 5 bases and 14 bases, with 16 bases remaining between them. This CDR3 is 12 amino acids long. Germline CDR1 and CDR2: SGHAT and FQNNGV. In DNA form, the CDR3 reads TGTGCCAGCAGCGTTGGGGCCGCGGGAAAGTTCTTC. This sequence encodes CASSVGAAGKFF.

Relative to its sample, this clonotype is medium-sized. The V call is TRBV2, the J call TRBJ2-5, with no clear D. V was trimmed by 1 base and J by 2 bases, leaving 2 bases between them. The CDR3 contains 12 residues. CDR1 is SNHLY, CDR2 FYNNEI, per germline. This chain's CDR3 is CASSEGQETQYF. The CDR3 region has the DNA TGTGCCAGCAGTGAAGGGCAAGAGACCCAGTACTTC. The whole variable domain, filled in from reference TRBV2 and TRBJ2-5, reads EPEVTQTPSHQVTQMGQEVILRCVPISNHLYFYWYRQILGQKVEFLVSFYNNEISEKSEIFDDQFSVERPDGSNFTLKIRSTKLEDSAMYFCASSEGQETQYFGPGTRLLVL.

This sequence joins TRBV10-3 and TRBJ1-2; a possible D gene is TRBD1 (5 bases). The germline gives CDR1 ENHRY, CDR2 SYGVKD. Trimming stripped 0 bases from V and 3 bases from J, with 14 bases between. This CDR3 region has 16 residues. The CDR3 DNA reads as TGTGCCATCAGTGAGTCGAGAGGGGAAGTGGACTATGGCTACACCTTC. Its protein product is CAISESRGEVDYGYTF.

This clonotype was picked up many times. This chain uses TRBV27 with TRBJ1-4; 9 bases are shared with TRBD1. With V trimmed by 6 bases and J by 8 bases, 7 bases remained unmatched. CDR1 and CDR2 from the germline V gene are MNHEY and SMNVEV (reference sequence). This CDR3 has 14 residues. CDR3 nucleotide sequence: TGTGCCAGCAGCCGGGACAGGGCTGGGGAAAAACTGTTTTTT. Translating it yields CASSRDRAGEKLFF.

The V gene is TRBV7-2, the J gene TRBJ1-6, with D maybe TRBD1 (6 bases). The germline gives CDR1 SGHTA, CDR2 FQGNSA. The CDR3 consists of 16 residues. The V end was cut by 2 bases, the J end by 4 bases, with 12 bases between. CDR3 in DNA: TGTGCCAGCAGCTTAAGCGGACAGTTTTATAATTCACCCCTCCACTTT. The encoded protein is CASSLSGQFYNSPLHF.

At least ten counts were recorded for this clonotype. The rearrangement uses TRBV20-1 and TRBJ2-3; TRBD2 matches at 14 bases. The junction had 9 bases not matched to a gene; V was cut back by 1 base and J by 6 bases. CDR1 DFQATT and CDR2 SNEGSKA come from the germline V gene (reference sequence). CDR3 size: 17 residues. The CDR3 coding sequence is TGCAGTGCTAGAGGACTGACTAGCGGGAGGGCCGGGGATACGCAGTATTTT. It encodes CSARGLTSGRAGDTQYF.

This clonotype has ten or more counts. The chain recombines TRBV7-9 with TRBJ1-2; D is unclear. CDR3 size: 15 residues. Germline CDR1 and CDR2: SEHNR and FQNEAQ (reference sequence). V was clipped by 1 base and J by 6 bases, with 15 bases between them. The chain's CDR3 is CASSLDGRSWNGYTF. The DNA for the CDR3 is TGTGCCAGCAGCTTAGATGGGCGGAGTTGGAATGGCTACACCTTC.